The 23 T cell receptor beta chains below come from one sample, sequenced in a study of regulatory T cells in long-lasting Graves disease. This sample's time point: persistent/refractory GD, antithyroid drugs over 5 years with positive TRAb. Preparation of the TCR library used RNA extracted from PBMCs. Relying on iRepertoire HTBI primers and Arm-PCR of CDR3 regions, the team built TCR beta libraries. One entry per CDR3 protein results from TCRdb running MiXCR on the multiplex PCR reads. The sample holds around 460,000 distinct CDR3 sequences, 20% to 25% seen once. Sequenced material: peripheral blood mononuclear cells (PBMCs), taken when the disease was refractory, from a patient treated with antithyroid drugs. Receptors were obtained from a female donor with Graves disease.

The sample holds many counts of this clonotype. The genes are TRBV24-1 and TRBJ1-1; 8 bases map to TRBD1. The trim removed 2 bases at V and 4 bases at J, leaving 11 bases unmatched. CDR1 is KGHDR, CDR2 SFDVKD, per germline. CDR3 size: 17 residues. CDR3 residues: CATSDSGGAPFGTEAFF. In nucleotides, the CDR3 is TGTGCCACCAGTGATTCAGGGGGCGCCCCCTTTGGCACTGAAGCTTTCTTT.

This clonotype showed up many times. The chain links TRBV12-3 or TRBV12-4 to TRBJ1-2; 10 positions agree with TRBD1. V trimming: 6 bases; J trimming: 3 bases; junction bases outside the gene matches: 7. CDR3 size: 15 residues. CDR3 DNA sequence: TGTGCCAGCAGCATTCAAGGGACAGGGGACTATGGCTACACCTTC. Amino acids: CASSIQGTGDYGYTF.

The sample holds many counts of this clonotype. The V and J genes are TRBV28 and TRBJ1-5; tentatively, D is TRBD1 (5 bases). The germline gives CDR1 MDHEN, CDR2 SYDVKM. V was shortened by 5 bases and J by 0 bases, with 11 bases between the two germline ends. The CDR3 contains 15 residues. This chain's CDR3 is CASSVQVYSNQPQHF. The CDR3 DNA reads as TGTGCCAGCAGTGTACAGGTTTATAGCAATCAGCCCCAGCATTTT. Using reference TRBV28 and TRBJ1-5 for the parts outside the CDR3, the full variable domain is DVKVTQSSRYLVKRTGEKVFLECVQDMDHENMFWYRQDPGLGLRLIYFSYDVKMKEKGDIPEGYSVSREKKERFSLILESASTNQTSMYLCASSVQVYSNQPQHFGDGTRLSIL.

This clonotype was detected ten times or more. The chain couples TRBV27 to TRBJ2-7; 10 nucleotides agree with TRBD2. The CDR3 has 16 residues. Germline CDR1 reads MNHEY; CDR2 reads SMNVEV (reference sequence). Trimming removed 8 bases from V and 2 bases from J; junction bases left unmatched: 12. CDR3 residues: CASGLLASGSPYEQYF. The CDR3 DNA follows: TGTGCCAGCGGACTTCTTGCTAGCGGGAGTCCCTACGAGCAGTACTTC.

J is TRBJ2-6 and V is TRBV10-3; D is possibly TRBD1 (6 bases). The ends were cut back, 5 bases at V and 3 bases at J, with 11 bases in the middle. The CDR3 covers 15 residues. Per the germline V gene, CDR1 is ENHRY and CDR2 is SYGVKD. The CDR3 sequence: CAISTGFSGANVLTF. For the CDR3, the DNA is TGTGCCATCAGTACAGGGTTCAGTGGGGCCAACGTCCTGACTTTC.

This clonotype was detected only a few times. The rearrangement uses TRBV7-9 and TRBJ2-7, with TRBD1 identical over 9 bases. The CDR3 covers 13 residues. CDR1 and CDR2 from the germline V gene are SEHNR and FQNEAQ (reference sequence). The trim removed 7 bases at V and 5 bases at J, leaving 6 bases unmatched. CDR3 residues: CASMTGGGNEQYF. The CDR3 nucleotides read TGTGCCAGCATGACAGGGGGAGGGAACGAGCAGTACTTC.

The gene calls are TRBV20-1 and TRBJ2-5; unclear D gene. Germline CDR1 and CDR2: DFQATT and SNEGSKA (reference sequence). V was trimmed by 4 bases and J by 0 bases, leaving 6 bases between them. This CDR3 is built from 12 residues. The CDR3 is CSATLNQETQYF. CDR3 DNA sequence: TGCAGTGCTACGCTTAACCAAGAGACCCAGTACTTC.

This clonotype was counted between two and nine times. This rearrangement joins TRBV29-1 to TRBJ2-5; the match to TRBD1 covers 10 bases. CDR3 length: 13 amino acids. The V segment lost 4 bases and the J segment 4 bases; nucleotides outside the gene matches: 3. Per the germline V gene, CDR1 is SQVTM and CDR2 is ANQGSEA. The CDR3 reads CSVVGTGVETQYF. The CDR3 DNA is TGCAGCGTTGTGGGGACAGGGGTAGAGACCCAGTACTTC.

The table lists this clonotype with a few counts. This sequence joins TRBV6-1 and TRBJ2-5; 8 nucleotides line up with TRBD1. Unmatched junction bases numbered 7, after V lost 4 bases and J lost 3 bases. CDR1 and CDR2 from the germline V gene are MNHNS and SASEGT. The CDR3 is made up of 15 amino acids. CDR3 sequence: CASSARTGGKETQYF. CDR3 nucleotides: TGTGCCAGCAGTGCCCGAACAGGGGGTAAAGAGACCCAGTACTTC.

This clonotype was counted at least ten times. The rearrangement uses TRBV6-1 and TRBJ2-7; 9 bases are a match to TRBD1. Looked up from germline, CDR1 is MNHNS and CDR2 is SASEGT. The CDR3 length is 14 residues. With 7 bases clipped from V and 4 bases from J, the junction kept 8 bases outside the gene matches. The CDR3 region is CASMPRDRVYEQYF. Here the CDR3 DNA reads TGTGCCAGCATGCCCCGGGACAGGGTTTACGAGCAGTACTTC.

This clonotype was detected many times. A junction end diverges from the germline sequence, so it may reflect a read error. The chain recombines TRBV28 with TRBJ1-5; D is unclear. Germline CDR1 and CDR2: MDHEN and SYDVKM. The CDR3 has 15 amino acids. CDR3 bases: TGTGCCAGCAGTTCCTCAAGTTCCTTTGATCACCCCCAGCATTTT. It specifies CASSSSSSFDHPQHF.

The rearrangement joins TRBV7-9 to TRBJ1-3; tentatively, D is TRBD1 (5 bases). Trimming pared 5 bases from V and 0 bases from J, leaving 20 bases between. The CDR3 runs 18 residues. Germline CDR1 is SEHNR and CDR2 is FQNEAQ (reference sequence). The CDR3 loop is CASSGARAGPNSGNTIYF. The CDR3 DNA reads TGTGCCAGCAGCGGAGCTAGAGCGGGACCGAACTCTGGAAACACCATATATTTT.

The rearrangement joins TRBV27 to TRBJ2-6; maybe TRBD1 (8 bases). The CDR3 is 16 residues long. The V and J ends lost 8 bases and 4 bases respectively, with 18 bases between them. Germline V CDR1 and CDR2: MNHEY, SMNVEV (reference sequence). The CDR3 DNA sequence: TGTGCCAGCCAGGGAACAGGGGGGGGAGGGGCCAACGTCCTGACTTTC. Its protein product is CASQGTGGGGANVLTF.

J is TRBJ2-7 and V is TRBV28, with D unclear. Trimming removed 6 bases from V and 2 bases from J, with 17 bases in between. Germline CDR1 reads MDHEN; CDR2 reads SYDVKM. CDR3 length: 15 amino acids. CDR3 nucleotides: TGTGCCAGCAGCGACGCCCGGGCAGCCGCCTACGAGCAGTACTTC. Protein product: CASSDARAAAYEQYF.

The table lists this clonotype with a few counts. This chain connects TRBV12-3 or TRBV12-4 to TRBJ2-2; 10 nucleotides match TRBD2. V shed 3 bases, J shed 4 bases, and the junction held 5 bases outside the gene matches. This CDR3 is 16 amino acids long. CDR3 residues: CASSLGLAMGTGELFF. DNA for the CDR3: TGTGCCAGCAGTTTGGGACTAGCGATGGGCACCGGGGAGCTGTTTTTT.

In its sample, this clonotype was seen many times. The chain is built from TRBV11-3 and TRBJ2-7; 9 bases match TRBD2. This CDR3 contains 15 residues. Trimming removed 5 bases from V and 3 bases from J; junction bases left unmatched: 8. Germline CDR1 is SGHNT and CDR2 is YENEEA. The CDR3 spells CASSRRTSAIYEQYF. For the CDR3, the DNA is TGTGCCAGCAGCAGAAGGACTAGCGCGATCTACGAGCAGTACTTC.

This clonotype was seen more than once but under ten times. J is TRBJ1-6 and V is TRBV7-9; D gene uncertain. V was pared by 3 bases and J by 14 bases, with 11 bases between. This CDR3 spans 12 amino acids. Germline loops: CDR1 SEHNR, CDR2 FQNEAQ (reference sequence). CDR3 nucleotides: TGTGCCAGCAGCTTTGGACCCTCGGCCCTCCACTTT. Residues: CASSFGPSALHF.

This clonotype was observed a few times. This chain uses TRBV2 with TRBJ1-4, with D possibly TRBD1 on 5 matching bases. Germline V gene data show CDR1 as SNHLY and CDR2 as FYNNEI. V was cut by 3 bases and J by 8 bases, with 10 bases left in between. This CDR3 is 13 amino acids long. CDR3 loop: CASSDREGEKLFF. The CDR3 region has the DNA TGTGCCAGCAGTGACAGGGAAGGGGAAAAACTGTTTTTT.

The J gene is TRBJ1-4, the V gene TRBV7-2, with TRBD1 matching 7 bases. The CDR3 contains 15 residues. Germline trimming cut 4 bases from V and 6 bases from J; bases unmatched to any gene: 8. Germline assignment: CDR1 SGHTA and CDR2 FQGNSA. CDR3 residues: CASSSPEGGYEKLFF. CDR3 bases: TGTGCCAGCAGCTCTCCGGAAGGGGGCTATGAAAAACTGTTTTTT.

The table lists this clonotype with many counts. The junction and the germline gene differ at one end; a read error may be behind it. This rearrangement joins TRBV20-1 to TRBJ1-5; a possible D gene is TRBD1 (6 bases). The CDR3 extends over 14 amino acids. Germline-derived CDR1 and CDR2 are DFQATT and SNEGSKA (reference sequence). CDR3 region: CSAREAGVHQPQHF. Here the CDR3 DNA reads TGCAGTGCTCGAGAGGCAGGGGTTCATCAGCCCCAGCATTTT.

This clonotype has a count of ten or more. CDR3 protein: CASSGGSPGLAGGIKETQYF. The CDR3 coding sequence is TGTGCCAGCAGTGGCGGCTCACCAGGACTAGCGGGGGGAATCAAAGAGACCCAGTACTTC. The chain combines TRBV2 with TRBJ2-5; the match to TRBD2 covers 14 bases. This CDR3 contains 20 residues. J was trimmed by 3 bases and V by 4 bases; bases with no gene match: 16. CDR1 and CDR2 (germline): SNHLY, FYNNEI.

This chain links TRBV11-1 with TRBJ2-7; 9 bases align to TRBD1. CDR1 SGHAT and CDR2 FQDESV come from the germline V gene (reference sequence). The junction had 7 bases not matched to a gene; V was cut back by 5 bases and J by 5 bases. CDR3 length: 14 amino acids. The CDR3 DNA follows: TGTGCCAGCAGCAACCGGGACAGGGCTGACGAGCAGTACTTC. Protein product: CASSNRDRADEQYF.

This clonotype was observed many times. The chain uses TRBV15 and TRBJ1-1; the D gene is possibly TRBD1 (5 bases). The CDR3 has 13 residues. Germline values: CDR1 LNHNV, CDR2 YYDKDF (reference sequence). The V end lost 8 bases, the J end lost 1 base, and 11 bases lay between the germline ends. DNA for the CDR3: TGTGCCACCCTAGGACAACCGAACACTGAAGCTTTCTTT. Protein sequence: CATLGQPNTEAFF.